The T cell receptor beta chain described here comes from a study of T cell repertoires in cytomegalovirus infection. TCRdb called the reads again in MiXCR, with one record for every CDR3 protein. The repertoire has tens of thousands of distinct CDR3 sequences, 20% of them found once; the top ten carry 55% to 75%. With respect to this clonotype: Its antigen is not identified.

Looked up from germline, CDR1 is LGHNA and CDR2 is YSLEER. CDR3 length: 15 amino acids. V was trimmed by 0 bases and J by 2 bases, leaving 10 bases between them. This receptor was taken from a human donor in good health (CMV status not recorded). Some clones in this sample may be carry-over from other donors' samples. The sequences come from CD8+ T cells from cultured PBMCs, collected from culture after CMV antigen stimulation. The chain employs TRBV4-3 and TRBJ1-2; a possible D gene is TRBD1 (6 bases). CDR3 sequence: CASSQDSGQNYGYTF. The CDR3 DNA reads as TGCGCCAGCAGCCAAGATAGCGGACAGAACTATGGCTACACCTTC.